This paragraph covers one T cell receptor beta chain sequence. Its antigen is not known. The data were obtained in a study of CD8+ T cells in alopecia areata. In the study overall: Tofacitinib dosing lasted 6 to 18 months, which was then followed by 6 months off drug.

Overall study results and limits: There were many expanded lesional clones persisting in scalp and blood during tofacitinib.

CDR3 length equals 16 residues. Germline assignment: CDR1 SQVTM and CDR2 ANQGSEA. V shed 3 bases, J shed 1 base, and the junction held 8 bases outside the gene matches. Treatment described: oral pan-JAK inhibitor, 5-10 mg twice daily. cDNA prepared by RNA extraction and subsequent reverse transcription served as the template for sequencing. TCRdb's copy holds only in-frame clones and misses some; the assay was immunoSEQ multiplex PCR. The sample comprises about 190,000 clones, roughly three fifths of which are singletons, and roughly 0.71% rests with the top ten. The material was CD4+ T cells sorted from blood, obtained at week 4, from a patient treated with tofacitinib. The chain uses TRBV29-1 and TRBJ2-1, with 8 positions matching TRBD2. This TCR was recovered from a human donor with alopecia areata. In DNA form, the CDR3 reads TGCAGCGTTGAGGATGAGCGGGAGTCTTCCTACAATGAGCAGTTCTTC. Protein sequence: CSVEDERESSYNEQFF.